Shown below are 7 T cell receptor beta chains from a single sample sequenced in a study of shared clonotypes between healthy human individuals. Data came from immunoSEQ multiplex PCR; TCRdb stores just in-frame clones and leaves some out. The data show 600,000 to 750,000 clones, with 55% to 80% seen just once and more than 1.5% held by the top ten. Sequenced input: memory CD4+ T cells sorted from blood. Noted subset: CD45RA-negative fraction. The receptor source for this set is a woman in her thirties in good health.

This clone came up once. The chain combines TRBV29-1 with TRBJ1-2; the D gene is possibly TRBD1 (5 bases). The V gene's germline CDR1 is SQVTM and CDR2 ANQGSEA. The CDR3 totals 11 residues. Trimming removed 7 bases at V and 6 bases at J, with 12 bases between. The CDR3 loop reads CSANGGDGYTF. CDR3 bases: TGCAGCGCCAATGGGGGGGATGGCTACACCTTC. The full variable domain, completed using reference TRBV29-1 and TRBJ1-2, is SAVISQKPSRDICQRGTSLTIQCQVDSQVTMMFWYRQQPGQSLTLIATANQGSEATYESGFVIDKFPISRPNLTFSTLTVSNMSPEDSSIYLCSANGGDGYTFGSGTRLTVV.

V gene TRBV18 combines with J gene TRBJ2-2; 7 bases are a match to TRBD2. This CDR3 has 16 amino acids. With V trimmed by 4 bases and J by 7 bases, 12 bases remained unmatched. CDR1 KGHSH and CDR2 LQKENI come from the germline V gene. Here the CDR3 reads CASSQTTLPGGGELFF. The CDR3 DNA sequence: TGTGCCAGCTCACAAACAACCTTACCGGGAGGCGGGGAGCTGTTTTTT. Complete variable domain (other parts from reference TRBV18 and TRBJ2-2): NAGVMQNPRHLVRRRGQEARLRCSPMKGHSHVYWYRQLPEEGLKFMVYLQKENIIDESGMPKERFSAEFPKEGPSILRIQQVVRGDSAAYFCASSQTTLPGGGELFFGEGSRLTVL.

The V and J genes are TRBV27 and TRBJ1-4; TRBD1 matches 10 bases. The CDR3 runs 15 residues. With V trimmed by 4 bases and J by 5 bases, 4 bases remained unmatched. Germline lookup yields CDR1 MNHEY and CDR2 SMNVEV (reference sequence). The CDR3 loop is CASSSSGQGNEKLFF. CDR3 coding DNA: TGTGCCAGCAGTTCGTCGGGACAGGGGAATGAAAAACTGTTTTTT.

The J gene is TRBJ2-3, the V gene TRBV19; D is perhaps TRBD1 or TRBD2 (5 bases each). The CDR3 length is 11 residues. V lost 10 bases, J lost 10 bases, and 15 bases lay in between. Per germline, CDR1 LNHDA and CDR2 SQIVND (reference sequence). This CDR3 is CATNQGGPQYF. The CDR3 nucleotides are TGTGCCACCAACCAGGGCGGGCCGCAGTATTTT.

This clone was recorded many times. J is TRBJ1-2 and V is TRBV7-6; D is unresolved. The V gene's germline CDR1 is SGHVS and CDR2 FNYEAQ. With 1 base removed from V and 5 bases from J, the gap between germline ends came to 8 bases. The CDR3 sequence is 13 residues long. CDR3 bases: TGTGCCAGCAGCTTAGTCTCGGGGTATGGCTACACCTTC. Translated: CASSLVSGYGYTF.

The rearrangement links TRBV19 to TRBJ1-4; D is uncertain. V lost 9 bases, J lost 4 bases, and 15 bases lay in between. CDR3 size: 14 residues. CDR1 is LNHDA, CDR2 SQIVND, per germline (reference sequence). CDR3 amino acids: CASTPLSSNEKLFF. CDR3 sequence (DNA): TGTGCCAGCACCCCCTTGAGCAGTAATGAAAAACTGTTTTTT.

This chain uses TRBV6-1 with TRBJ2-7, with D tentatively TRBD1 (5 bases). The CDR3 covers 15 residues. Germline V gene data show CDR1 as MNHNS and CDR2 as SASEGT. V dropped 1 base and J dropped 10 bases, with 20 bases sitting between them. The CDR3 protein is CASSEEVRSRQGQYF. The CDR3 DNA follows: TGTGCCAGCAGTGAAGAAGTTAGGTCGCGGCAGGGACAGTACTTC.